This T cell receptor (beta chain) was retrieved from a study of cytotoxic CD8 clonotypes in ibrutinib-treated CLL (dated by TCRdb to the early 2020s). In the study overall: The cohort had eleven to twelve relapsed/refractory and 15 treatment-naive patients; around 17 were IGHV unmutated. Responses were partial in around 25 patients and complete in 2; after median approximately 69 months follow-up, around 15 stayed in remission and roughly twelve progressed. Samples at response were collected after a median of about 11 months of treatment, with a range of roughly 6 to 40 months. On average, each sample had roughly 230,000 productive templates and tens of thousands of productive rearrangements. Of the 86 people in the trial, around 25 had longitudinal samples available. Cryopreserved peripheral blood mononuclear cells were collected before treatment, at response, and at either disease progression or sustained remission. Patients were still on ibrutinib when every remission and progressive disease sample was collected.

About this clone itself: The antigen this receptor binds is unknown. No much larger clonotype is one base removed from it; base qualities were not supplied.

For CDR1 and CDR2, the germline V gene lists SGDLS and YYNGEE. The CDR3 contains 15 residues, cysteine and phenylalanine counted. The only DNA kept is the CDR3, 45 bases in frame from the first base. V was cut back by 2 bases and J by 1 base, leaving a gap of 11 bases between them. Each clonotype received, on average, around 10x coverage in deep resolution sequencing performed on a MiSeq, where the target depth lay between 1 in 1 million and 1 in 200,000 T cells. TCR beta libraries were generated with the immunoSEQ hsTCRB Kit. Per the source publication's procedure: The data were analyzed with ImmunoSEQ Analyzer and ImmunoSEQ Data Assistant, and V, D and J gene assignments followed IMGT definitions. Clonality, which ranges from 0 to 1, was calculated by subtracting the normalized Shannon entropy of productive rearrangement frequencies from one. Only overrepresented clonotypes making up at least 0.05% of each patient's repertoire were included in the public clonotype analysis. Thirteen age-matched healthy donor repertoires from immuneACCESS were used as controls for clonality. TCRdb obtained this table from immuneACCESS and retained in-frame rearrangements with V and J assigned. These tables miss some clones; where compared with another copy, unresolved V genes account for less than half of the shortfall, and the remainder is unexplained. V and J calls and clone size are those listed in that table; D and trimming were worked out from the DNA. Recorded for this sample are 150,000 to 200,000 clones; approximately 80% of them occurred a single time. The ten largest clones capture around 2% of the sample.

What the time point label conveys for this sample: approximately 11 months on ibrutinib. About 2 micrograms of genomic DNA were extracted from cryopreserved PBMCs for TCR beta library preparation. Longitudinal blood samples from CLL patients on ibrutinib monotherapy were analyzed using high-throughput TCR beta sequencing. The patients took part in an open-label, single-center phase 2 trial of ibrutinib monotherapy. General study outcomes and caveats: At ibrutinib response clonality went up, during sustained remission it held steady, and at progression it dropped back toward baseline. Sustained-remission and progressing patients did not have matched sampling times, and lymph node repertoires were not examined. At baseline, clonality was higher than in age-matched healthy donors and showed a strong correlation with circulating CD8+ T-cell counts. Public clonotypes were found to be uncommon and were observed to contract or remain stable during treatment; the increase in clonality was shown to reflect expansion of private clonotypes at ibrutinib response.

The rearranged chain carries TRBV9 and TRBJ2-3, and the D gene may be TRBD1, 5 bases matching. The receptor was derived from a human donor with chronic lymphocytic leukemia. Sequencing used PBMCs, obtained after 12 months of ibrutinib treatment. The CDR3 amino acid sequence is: CASSVWTSGTDTQYF. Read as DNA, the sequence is TGTGCCAGCAGCGTTTGGACATCGGGCACAGATACGCAGTATTTT.